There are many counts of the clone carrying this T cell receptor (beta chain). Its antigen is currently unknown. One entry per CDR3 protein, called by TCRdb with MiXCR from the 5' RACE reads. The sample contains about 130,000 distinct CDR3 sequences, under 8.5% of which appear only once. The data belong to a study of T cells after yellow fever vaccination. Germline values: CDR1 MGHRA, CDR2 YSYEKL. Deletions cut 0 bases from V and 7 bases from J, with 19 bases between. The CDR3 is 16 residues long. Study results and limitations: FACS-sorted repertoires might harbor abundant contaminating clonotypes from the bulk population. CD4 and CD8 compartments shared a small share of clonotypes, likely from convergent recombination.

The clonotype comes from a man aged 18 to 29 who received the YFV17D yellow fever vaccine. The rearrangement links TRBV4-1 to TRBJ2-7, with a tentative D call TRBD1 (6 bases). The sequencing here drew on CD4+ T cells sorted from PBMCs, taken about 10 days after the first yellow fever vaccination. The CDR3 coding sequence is TGCGCCAGCAGCCAAGATAACAGGGCCCTACCGGGTGAGCAGTACTTC. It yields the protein CASSQDNRALPGEQYF.